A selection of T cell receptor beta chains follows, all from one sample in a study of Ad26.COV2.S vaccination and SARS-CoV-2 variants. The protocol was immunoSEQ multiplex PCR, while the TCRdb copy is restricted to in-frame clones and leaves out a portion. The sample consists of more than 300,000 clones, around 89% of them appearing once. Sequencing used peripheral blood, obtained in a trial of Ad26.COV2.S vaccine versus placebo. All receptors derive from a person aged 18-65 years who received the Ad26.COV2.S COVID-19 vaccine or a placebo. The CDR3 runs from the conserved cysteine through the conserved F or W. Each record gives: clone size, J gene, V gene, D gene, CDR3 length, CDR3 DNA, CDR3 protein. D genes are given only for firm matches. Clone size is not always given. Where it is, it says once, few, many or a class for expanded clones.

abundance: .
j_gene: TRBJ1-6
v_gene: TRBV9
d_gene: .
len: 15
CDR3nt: TGTGCCAGCAGCGTAGTGGCGACTAAGGATTCACCCCTCCACTTT
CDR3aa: CASSVVATKDSPLHF

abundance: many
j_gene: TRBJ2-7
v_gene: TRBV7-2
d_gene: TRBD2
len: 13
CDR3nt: TGTGCCAGCAGCCGGGGGGGCTCCTACGAGCAGTACTTC
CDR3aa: CASSRGGSYEQYF

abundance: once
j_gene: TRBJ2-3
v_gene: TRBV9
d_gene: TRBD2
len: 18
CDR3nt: TGTGCCAGCAGCGTAGCGGCTAGCGGGGGGGCCGGCACAGATACGCAGTATTTT
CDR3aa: CASSVAASGGAGTDTQYF

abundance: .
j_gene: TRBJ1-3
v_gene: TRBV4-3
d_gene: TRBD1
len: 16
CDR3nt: TGCGCCAGCAGCCTTCGGGACAGGGTTCCTGGAAACACCATATATTTT
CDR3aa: CASSLRDRVPGNTIYF

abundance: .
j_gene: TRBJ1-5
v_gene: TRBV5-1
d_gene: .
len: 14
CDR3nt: TGCGCCAGCAGCTTCGGGGAAACCGGTCAGCCCCAGCATTTT
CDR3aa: CASSFGETGQPQHF

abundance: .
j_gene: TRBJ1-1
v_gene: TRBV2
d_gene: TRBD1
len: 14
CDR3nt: TGTGCCAGCAGTGTGGGACAGGGGAACACTGAAGCTTTCTTT
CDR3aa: CASSVGQGNTEAFF

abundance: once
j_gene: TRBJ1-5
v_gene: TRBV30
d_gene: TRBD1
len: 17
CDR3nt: TGTGCCTGGAGTGCCCGACAGGGGGATGGAGGCAATCAGCCCCAGCATTTT
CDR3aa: CAWSARQGDGGNQPQHF

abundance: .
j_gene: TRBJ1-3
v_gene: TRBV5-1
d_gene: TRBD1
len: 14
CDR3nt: TGCGCCAGCAGCCCCGGACAGGGCGGAAACACCATATATTTT
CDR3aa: CASSPGQGGNTIYF

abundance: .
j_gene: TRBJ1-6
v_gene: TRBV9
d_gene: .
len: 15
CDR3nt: TGTGCCAGCAGCGCGACGTCACAGGGCGATTCACCCCTCCACTTT
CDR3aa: CASSATSQGDSPLHF

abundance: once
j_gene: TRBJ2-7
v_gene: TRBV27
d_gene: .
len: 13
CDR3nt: TGTGCCAGCAGCCGGACAGACACGGGAGAGCAGTACTTC
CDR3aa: CASSRTDTGEQYF

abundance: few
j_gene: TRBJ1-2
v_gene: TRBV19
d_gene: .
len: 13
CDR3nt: TGTGCCAGTAGTATAGTCGGGTCCTATGGCTACACCTTC
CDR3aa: CASSIVGSYGYTF

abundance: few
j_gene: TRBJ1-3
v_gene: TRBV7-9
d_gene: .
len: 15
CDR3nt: TGTGCCAGCAGCTTAGTTTCCAGGGCTGGAAACACCATATATTTT
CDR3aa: CASSLVSRAGNTIYF

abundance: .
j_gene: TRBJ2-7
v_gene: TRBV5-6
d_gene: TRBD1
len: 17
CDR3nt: TGTGCCAGCAGCTTGGAGTACCGGGACAGGGGGTTTCACGAGCAGTACTTC
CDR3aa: CASSLEYRDRGFHEQYF

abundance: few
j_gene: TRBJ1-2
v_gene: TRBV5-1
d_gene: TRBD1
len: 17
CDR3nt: TGCGCCAGCAGCCCTACGATGACAGGGGGACAAAACTATGGCTACACCTTC
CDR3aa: CASSPTMTGGQNYGYTF

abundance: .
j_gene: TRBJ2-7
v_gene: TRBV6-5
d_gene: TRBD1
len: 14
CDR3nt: TGTGCCAGCAAAATTCAGGGGGCGTCCTACGAGCAGTACTTC
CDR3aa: CASKIQGASYEQYF

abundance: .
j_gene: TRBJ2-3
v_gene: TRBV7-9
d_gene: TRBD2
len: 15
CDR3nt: TGTGCCAGCAGCCCAGAGGCGGGAGGTCCAGATACGCAGTATTTT
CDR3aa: CASSPEAGGPDTQYF

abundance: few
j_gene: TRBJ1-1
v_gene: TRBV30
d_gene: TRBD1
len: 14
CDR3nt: TGTGCCTCCGCGAGACAGGGACTGAACACTGAAGCTTTCTTT
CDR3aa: CASARQGLNTEAFF

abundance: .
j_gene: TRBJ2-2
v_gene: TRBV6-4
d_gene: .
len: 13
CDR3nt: TGTGCCAGCAGTACCGCGAACACCGGGGAGCTGTTTTTT
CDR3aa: CASSTANTGELFF

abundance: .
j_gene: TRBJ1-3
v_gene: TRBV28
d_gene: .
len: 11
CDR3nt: TGTGCCAGCAGTACGTCTGACACCATATATTTT
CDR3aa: CASSTSDTIYF

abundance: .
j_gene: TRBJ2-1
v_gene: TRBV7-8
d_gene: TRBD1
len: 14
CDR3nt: TGTGCCAGCAGCCCGCGGACAGGGCAGTACGAGCAGTTCTTC
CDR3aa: CASSPRTGQYEQFF

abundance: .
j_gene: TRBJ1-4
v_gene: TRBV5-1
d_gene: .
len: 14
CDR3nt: TGCGCCAGCAGCTTGACAGGGACTAATGAAAAACTGTTTTTT
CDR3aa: CASSLTGTNEKLFF

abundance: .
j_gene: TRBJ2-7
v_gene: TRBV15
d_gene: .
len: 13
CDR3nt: TGTGCCACCAGCAGAGATCGTGGCTACGAGCAGTACTTC
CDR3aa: CATSRDRGYEQYF

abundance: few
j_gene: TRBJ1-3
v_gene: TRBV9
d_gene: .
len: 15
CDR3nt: TGTGCCAGCAGCGTAGCGGGGTATCAAGGAAACACCATATATTTT
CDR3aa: CASSVAGYQGNTIYF

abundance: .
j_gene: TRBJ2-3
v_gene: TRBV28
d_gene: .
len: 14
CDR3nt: TGTGCCAGCAGTATGGCTAGCGGCACAGATACGCAGTATTTT
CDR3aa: CASSMASGTDTQYF

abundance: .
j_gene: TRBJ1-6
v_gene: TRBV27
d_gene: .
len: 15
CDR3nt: TGTGCCAGCAGTAAACATCTAGAGTATAATTCACCCCTCCACTTT
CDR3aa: CASSKHLEYNSPLHF

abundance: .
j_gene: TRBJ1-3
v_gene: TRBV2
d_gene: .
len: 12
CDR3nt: TGTGCCAGCAGTAACAGGGTTGCCACCATATATTTT
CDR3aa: CASSNRVATIYF

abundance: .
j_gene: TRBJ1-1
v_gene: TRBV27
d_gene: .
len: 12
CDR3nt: TGTGCCACAATGTCGAGTTACACTGAAGCTTTCTTT
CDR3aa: CATMSSYTEAFF

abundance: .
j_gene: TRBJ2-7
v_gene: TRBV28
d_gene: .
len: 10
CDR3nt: TGTGCCAGCAAGGCCTACGAGCAGTACTTC
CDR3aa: CASKAYEQYF

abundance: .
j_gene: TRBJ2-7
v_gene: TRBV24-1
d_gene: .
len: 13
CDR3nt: TGTGCCACCAGTGATACCTCAGGGTACGAGCAGTACTTC
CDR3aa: CATSDTSGYEQYF

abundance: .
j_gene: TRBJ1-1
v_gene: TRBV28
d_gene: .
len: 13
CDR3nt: TGTGCCAGCAGTTCCCCATCGTACACTGAAGCTTTCTTT
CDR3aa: CASSSPSYTEAFF

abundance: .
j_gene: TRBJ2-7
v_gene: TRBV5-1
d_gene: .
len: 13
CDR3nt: TGCGCCAGCAGCTTTAGCGGCTCCTACGAGCAGTACTTC
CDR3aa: CASSFSGSYEQYF

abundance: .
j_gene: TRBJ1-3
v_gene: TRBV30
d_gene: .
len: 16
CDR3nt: TGTGCCTGGAGCCTTGGTACCCCACGCTCTGGAAACACCATATATTTT
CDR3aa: CAWSLGTPRSGNTIYF